This is a list of T cell receptor beta chains from one sample in a study of identical twins. In TCRdb, the 5' RACE reads were re-called with MiXCR into one record per CDR3 protein. This table holds 1.5 million to 2 million distinct CDR3 sequences, under 35% found once. The source material was cord blood. The source of these receptors is a newborn girl in good health. Both conserved end residues are part of each CDR3. The D gene is left open where the match is weak. Clone size is shown for a subset of rows, as once, few, many or a class of expanded clone.

d_call,j_call,v_call,clone_size,cdr3_nt,cdr3_aa
.,TRBJ1-1,TRBV14,few,TGTGCCAGCAGCCAATCCACCATGAACACTGAAGCTTTCTTT,CASSQSTMNTEAFF
TRBD2,TRBJ2-1,TRBV20-1,.,TGCAGTGCTAGAGATACTAGCGGGGTCGGCAATGAGCAGTTCTTC,CSARDTSGVGNEQFF
.,TRBJ2-3,TRBV2,.,TGTGCCAGCACCACCTTCACAGATACGCAGTATTTT,CASTTFTDTQYF
.,TRBJ2-7,TRBV21-1,once,TGTGCCAGCAGGCAGCTCGACAGGGCGGCCTACGAGCAGTACTTC,CASRQLDRAAYEQYF
.,TRBJ1-1,TRBV5-1,.,TGCGCCAGCAGCTTGGTAGGGGACACAACTGAAGCTTTCTTT,CASSLVGDTTEAFF
TRBD2,TRBJ2-5,TRBV20-1,.,TGCAGTGCTCCTAGAGAGCGGGGGGGCGATGAGACCCAGTACTTC,CSAPRERGGDETQYF
.,TRBJ2-6,TRBV20-1,few,TGCAGTGCTAGAGAAGGAACGTCCGGGGCCAACGTCCTGACTTTC,CSAREGTSGANVLTF
.,TRBJ2-7,TRBV29-1,.,TGCAGCGTTGAAGATCCGGTACAGGGTTACGAGCAGTACTTC,CSVEDPVQGYEQYF
.,TRBJ2-1,TRBV20-1,.,TGCAGTGCTATCTTAGGGGGGAGAAATCCCCTGAGCTCCTACAATGAGCAGTTCTTC,CSAILGGRNPLSSYNEQFF
TRBD1,TRBJ2-4,TRBV7-2,few,TGTGCCAGCAGCTTTCGACCGGGACAGGGGGCCAAAAACATTCAGTACTTC,CASSFRPGQGAKNIQYF
TRBD1,TRBJ1-5,TRBV20-1,.,TGCAGTGCTAGAGAAGACGGGACAGGGGGAGAGCCCCAGCATTTT,CSAREDGTGGEPQHF
TRBD2,TRBJ2-1,TRBV4-1,.,TGCGCCAGCAGCCAAGGAAGCGGGAGGAGGTACAATGAGCAGTTCTTC,CASSQGSGRRYNEQFF
.,TRBJ1-1,TRBV21-1,.,TGTGCCAGCAGCAAGCAGACAGGGCTGAACACTGAAGCTTTCTTT,CASSKQTGLNTEAFF
TRBD1,TRBJ1-4,TRBV7-8,.,TGTGCCAGCAGCTTAGAGGACAGGCCTAATGAAAAACTGTTTTTT,CASSLEDRPNEKLFF
.,TRBJ1-1,TRBV28,.,TGTGCCAGCGGGGGAGTTACCCCTCAGGAAGCTTTCTTT,CASGGVTPQEAFF
.,TRBJ2-5,TRBV29-1,.,TGCAGCGACCGACAGAGACAAGAGACCCAGTACTTC,CSDRQRQETQYF
.,TRBJ1-1,TRBV4-2,few,TGTGCCAGCAGCCATGCTCCAGCACGGGGGGACACTGAAGCTTTCTTT,CASSHAPARGDTEAFF
.,TRBJ2-5,TRBV7-2,.,TGTGCCAGCAGCTTAGCTCGTTCATGGCGGGATCACCAAGAGACCCGGTACTTC,CASSLARSWRDHQETRYF
.,TRBJ2-7,TRBV18,few,TGTGCCAGCTCACCTCGGGTCGGCGGTGGCTCCTACGAGCAGTACTTC,CASSPRVGGGSYEQYF
TRBD2,TRBJ2-7,TRBV28,.,TGTGCCAGCAGGGAGGCGGGAGGGAGGTCCTACGAGCAGTACTTC,CASREAGGRSYEQYF
.,TRBJ2-7,TRBV18,.,TGTGCCAGCTCACCGAGGATAGGGGCCGAGCAGTACTTC,CASSPRIGAEQYF
.,TRBJ1-2,TRBV7-9,many,TGTGCCAGCAGCTTGGTGGACTATGGCTACACCTTC,CASSLVDYGYTF
.,TRBJ2-7,TRBV20-1,.,TGCAGTGCAAGGGTCCGACGGGGGCTATCTTACAATGAGCAGTACTTC,CSARVRRGLSYNEQYF
.,TRBJ2-4,TRBV6-2/TRBV6-3,.,TGTGCCAGCAGTTGGGCACTAGCCAAAAACATTCAGTACTTC,CASSWALAKNIQYF
.,TRBJ1-1,TRBV28,.,TGTGCCAGCAGTTTAAGCCCGCCCGTGATGAACACTGAAGCTTTCTTT,CASSLSPPVMNTEAFF